These 27 T cell receptor beta chains share one sample of origin, sequenced in a study of human CD8 memory T cell subsets. TCR beta libraries were made by UMI-labeled 5' RACE. TCRdb reprocessed the 5' RACE reads, with one entry per CDR3 protein and no DNA. The data show fewer than 11,000 distinct CDR3 sequences, and the top ten clones hold 20%. The TPEX subset meant dysfunctional early memory CD8+ cells, CCR7+ PD-1+ TIGIT+. Sequencing was carried out using CD8+ T cells from PBMCs. The receptors were gathered from a human donor in good health.

The CDR3 protein is CASSSWDRGNTEAFF. The chain couples TRBV7-2 to TRBJ1-1; absent DNA, TCRdb's TRBD1 call cannot be checked. The CDR3 spans 15 residues. The germline V gene encodes CDR1 SGHTA and CDR2 FQGNSA.

The chain uses TRBV27 and TRBJ2-7; TCRdb's D gene call, TRBD1, goes unchecked for lack of DNA. Germline lookup yields CDR1 MNHEY and CDR2 SMNVEV (reference sequence). The CDR3 is 16 residues long. This CDR3 is CASRRKGTGAPYEQYF.

The chain joins TRBV24-1 to TRBJ2-1; TCRdb reports TRBD2, a call that lacks DNA to check it against. CDR1 is KGHDR, CDR2 SFDVKD, per germline. The length of the CDR3 is 17 residues. The CDR3 loop is CATSEWTSGSGGNEQFF.

The rearrangement uses TRBV4-2 and TRBJ2-2; the D call of TRBD1 rests on TCRdb alone, since no DNA is present to check it. Germline V lookup: CDR1 LGHNA, CDR2 YNFKEQ. The CDR3 length is 16 residues. CDR3 amino acids: CASSPPYQGSAGELFF.

The chain links TRBV5-4 to TRBJ2-1. CDR3 length: 15 residues. CDR1 is SGHNT, CDR2 YYREEE, per germline (reference sequence). The CDR3: CASTRVELSLNEQFF.

The rearrangement uses TRBV7-9 and TRBJ2-7. The CDR3 sequence is 15 residues long. Germline assignment: CDR1 SEHNR and CDR2 FQNEAQ (reference sequence). CDR3 amino acids: CASSSPTGPTYEQYF.

By frequency, this clonotype registers medium-sized. V is TRBV4-3 and J is TRBJ2-2; TCRdb gives TRBD2 as the D gene, but with no DNA this cannot be confirmed. The CDR3 is 18 amino acids. CDR1 is LGHNA, CDR2 YSLEER, per germline. The CDR3 spells CASSQELAGAPATGELFF.

The rearrangement joins TRBV10-2 to TRBJ1-1. This CDR3 contains 18 residues. The germline V gene encodes CDR1 WSHSY and CDR2 SAAADI. The CDR3 sequence: CASSEEDSFTRKGTEAFF.

The chain joins TRBV5-4 to TRBJ2-7. CDR1 is SGHNT and CDR2 is YYREEE in the germline V gene (reference sequence). The CDR3 is 12 amino acids. CDR3 in amino acids: CASSLGTYEQYF.

The chain carries TRBV6-6 and TRBJ1-1. The germline CDR1 and CDR2 sequences are MNHNY and SVGAGI (reference sequence). This CDR3 comprises 18 residues. The CDR3 reads CASSYSGGSILMNTEAFF.

The J gene is TRBJ2-2, the V gene TRBV7-9; there is no DNA to check the TCRdb D call of TRBD1. The germline CDR1 and CDR2 sequences are SEHNR and FQNEAQ (reference sequence). The CDR3 runs 20 residues. CDR3: CASSSRRWDRAAGNTGELFF.

The genes are TRBV7-8 and TRBJ1-4. The CDR3 contains 16 residues. CDR1 and CDR2 from the germline V gene are SGHVS and FQNEAQ. The CDR3 protein is CASSPGGGDFNEKLFF.

In terms of frequency, this clonotype is medium-sized. The chain uses TRBV5-1 and TRBJ2-3; TCRdb gives TRBD2 as the D gene, but with no DNA this cannot be confirmed. Germline lookup yields CDR1 SGHRS and CDR2 YFSETQ. This CDR3 has 15 amino acids. The CDR3 sequence is CASSLVRAGTDTQYF.

This clonotype registers medium-sized (0.01 to 0.1%) by frequency. The chain is built from TRBV14 and TRBJ2-7; without DNA, the TCRdb call of TRBD1 cannot be checked. The CDR3 runs 14 residues. Germline loops: CDR1 SGHDN, CDR2 FVKESK. CDR3: CASRGQGSPYEQYF.

The chain couples TRBV6-2 or TRBV6-3 to TRBJ2-2; the D call from TCRdb, TRBD2, cannot be confirmed without DNA. Germline V gene sequence: CDR1 MNHEY, CDR2 SVGEGT. The CDR3 runs 18 residues. Here the CDR3 reads CASSYRPLASSNTGELFF.

The chain recombines TRBV4-3 with TRBJ2-2; TCRdb's D call, TRBD2, is unchecked because there is no DNA. The CDR3 has 16 residues. Germline V CDR1 and CDR2: LGHNA, YSLEER. The CDR3 region is CASSQDRASYTGELFF.

The chain recombines TRBV20-1 with TRBJ2-3; there is no DNA to check the TCRdb D call of TRBD1. Germline loops: CDR1 DFQATT, CDR2 SNEGSKA (reference sequence). The CDR3 runs to 14 residues. CDR3 loop: CSARDRVVSDTQYF.

The rearrangement uses TRBV10-1 and TRBJ2-5; the TRBD2 assignment by TCRdb is unverifiable without DNA. Germline V CDR1 and CDR2: WNHNN, SYGVQD (reference sequence). The CDR3 has 17 residues. CDR3 in amino acids: CASSEYRPGTRKETQYF.

The chain combines TRBV5-1 with TRBJ2-7. The germline CDR1 and CDR2 sequences are SGHRS and YFSETQ. The CDR3 contains 14 residues. The CDR3 sequence: CASSLEAGQDEQYF.

The rearrangement links TRBV9 to TRBJ2-7; the D gene TCRdb calls, TRBD1, cannot be checked with no DNA. The CDR3 loop spans 13 amino acids. From germline, CDR1 is SGDLS and CDR2 YYNGEE. CDR3: CASSGTGTNWQYF.

The chain links TRBV4-3 to TRBJ2-1; TCRdb gives TRBD2 as the D gene, but with no DNA this cannot be confirmed. This CDR3 has 15 residues. In germline, CDR1 is LGHNA, CDR2 YSLEER. CDR3 residues: CASSQETSTYNEQFF.

The gene calls are TRBV12-3 or TRBV12-4 and TRBJ2-2; no DNA is available, so the TRBD1 call from TCRdb remains unchecked. This CDR3 contains 17 residues. CDR3 sequence reads: CASSSFGAGEKDGELFF.

The chain combines TRBV5-1 with TRBJ1-5. Germline V lookup: CDR1 SGHRS, CDR2 YFSETQ. CDR3 length equals 14 residues. The CDR3 region is CASSPTVGNQPQHF.

This chain links TRBV2 with TRBJ1-1; TCRdb selects TRBD1, and the lack of DNA leaves this call unchecked. This CDR3 has 13 amino acids. Germline V gives CDR1 SNHLY, CDR2 FYNNEI. The CDR3 sequence: CASSPWQNTEAFF.

Its frequency marks this clonotype as medium-sized. This sequence joins TRBV28 and TRBJ2-7. CDR1 and CDR2 (germline): MDHEN, SYDVKM. The CDR3 sequence is 14 residues long. The CDR3 is CASSQVGRSYEQYF.

The J gene is TRBJ2-5, the V gene TRBV3-1; the TCRdb call, TRBD2, lacks DNA for checking. The CDR3 spans 15 residues. In germline, CDR1 is LGHDT, CDR2 YNNKEL (reference sequence). The CDR3 loop reads CASSHRLVPSETQYF.

The chain carries TRBV2 and TRBJ2-1; checking the TCRdb D call of TRBD2 is not possible without DNA. CDR1 is SNHLY, CDR2 FYNNEI, per germline. The CDR3 contains 14 residues. The chain's CDR3 is CASSIGLTTGEQFF.